This is a list of T cell receptor beta chains from one sample in a study of cytomegalovirus exposure and HLA in healthy donors. The assay was immunoSEQ multiplex PCR, and TCRdb's table has in-frame clones only and misses some. The sample has about 110,000 clones, nearly 85% seen once. The sample was PBMCs. These receptors all stem from a man younger than 35 in good health and CMV-seronegative. CDR3s include the opening cysteine and the closing phenylalanine or tryptophan. The D gene is left open where the match is weak.

>16|TRBJ2-7|TRBD1|TRBV12-5
CASGLVPGTGEYEQYF
>11|TRBJ2-4|-|TRBV30
CAWSPSDIQYF
>14|TRBJ2-3|-|TRBV6-5
CASTSEGRTDTQYF
>12|TRBJ2-3|-|TRBV7-2
CASSWGDDTQYF
>16|TRBJ2-7|TRBD1|TRBV7-2
CASSFTGGPNSYEQYF
>15|TRBJ1-4|-|TRBV25-1
CASSELGRDNEKLFF
>17|TRBJ2-6|-|TRBV4-3
CASSQVGVLSGANVLTF
>14|TRBJ1-4|-|TRBV28
CASSLQGTREKLFF
>11|TRBJ1-5|-|TRBV20-1
CSAATGQPQHF
>14|TRBJ2-2|-|TRBV25-1
CASSKDKNTGELFF
>15|TRBJ2-7|-|TRBV7-2
CASSLDQRGGYEQYF
>13|TRBJ1-1|-|TRBV5-1
CASSGSGRTEAFF
>14|TRBJ2-1|-|TRBV10-1
CASSERGMVNEQFF
>15|TRBJ2-1|-|TRBV2
CASTAGGSSYNEQFF
>13|TRBJ2-7|-|TRBV10-1
CASSESEPYEQYF
>14|TRBJ2-1|TRBD1|TRBV11-3
CASSPDRGGNEQFF
>13|TRBJ1-2|-|TRBV9
CASSPQVNYGYTF
>14|TRBJ2-1|-|TRBV4-1
CASSPSTAYNEQFF
>15|TRBJ2-1|TRBD2|TRBV7-9
CASSFASGMNNEQFF
>13|TRBJ1-1|-|TRBV15
CATSRIVSPQAFF
>12|TRBJ1-2|-|TRBV28
CASSLARDGYTF
>15|TRBJ2-3|TRBD2|TRBV2
CASSGPGGSTDTQYF
>18|TRBJ1-2|-|TRBV7-9
CASSRTSRVSGMGYGYTF
>15|TRBJ2-7|-|TRBV15
CATSIRPGAGYEQYF
>13|TRBJ2-7|-|TRBV6-5
CASSVRVSYEQYF
>14|TRBJ2-7|TRBD2|TRBV7-2
CASSLGGGSYEQYF
>15|TRBJ2-7|TRBD1|TRBV7-2
CASSLRTGTDYEQYF
>14|TRBJ1-2|-|TRBV6-5
CASTGIQGDYGYTF